This record covers a single TCR beta chain. Its matching antigen is unknown. Documented treatment: oral pan-JAK inhibitor, 5-10 mg twice daily. CD4+ and CD8+ T cells were sorted from PBMCs stained for CD3, CD4 and CD8. This entry comes from a study of CD8+ T cells in alopecia areata. Trimming cost V 3 bases and J 0 bases; bases outside gene matches: 7. This CDR3 region has 17 residues. Germline CDR1 SGHDT, CDR2 YYEEEE. Study-wide results and limits: Among patients, TCR sharing was less clear than in mice, a difference possibly due in part to HLA diversity in the patient population. The study found that many expanded lesional clones persisted in scalp and blood during tofacitinib.

Extracted from the samples, RNA was reverse transcribed into cDNA to serve as the sequencing template. Profiling relied on immunoSEQ multiplex PCR, and the TCRdb table lists in-frame clones only, not all of them. The repertoire has roughly 200,000 clones, approximately 38% of them found once; the top ten carry 0.48%. The sequencing used CD4+ T cells sorted from blood, collected around week 34, from a patient treated with tofacitinib. This receptor was taken from a human donor with alopecia areata. This rearrangement joins TRBV5-6 to TRBJ1-3, with TRBD1 matching over 9 bases. CDR3 loop: CASSSDRGFGSGNTIYF. The CDR3 DNA reads as TGTGCCAGCAGCTCGGACAGGGGATTCGGCTCTGGAAACACCATATATTTT.